The sequence of this T cell receptor beta chain was determined in a study of vaccination effects on CD4 cells after COVID-19. Study in general: Post-vaccine sampling took place a median of 72 days after the second dose.

TCRdb's table, derived via immunoSEQ multiplex PCR, lists solely in-frame clones and lacks some. The repertoire holds 14,000 or so clones, with about 72% as singletons. A few counts support this clone. Its antigen is as yet unknown. ViraFEST assay sequencing came after antigen-specific CD4+ T cells were expanded with viral peptide pools. It was after approximately 11 days of culture that CD4+ T cells were isolated. Vaccine administered to participants consisted of two doses of either BNT162b2 or mRNA-1273. In the cultures, half the medium was exchanged for IL-2 medium on days 3 and 7. The CDR3 has 15 amino acids. The ends lost 5 bases at V and 1 base at J; junction bases unmatched: 5. Germline V lookup: CDR1 SGHTA, CDR2 FQGNSA.

Sample: CD4+ T cells from PBMCs cultured with SARS-CoV-2 spike peptides, taken after COVID-19 vaccination. The source of this sequence is a human donor who received a COVID-19 vaccine. The chain combines TRBV7-2 with TRBJ2-7; TRBD1 aligns across 10 bases. The CDR3 sequence: CASSPDRGPSYEQYF. CDR3 coding DNA: TGTGCCAGCAGCCCAGACAGGGGGCCATCCTACGAGCAGTACTTC.